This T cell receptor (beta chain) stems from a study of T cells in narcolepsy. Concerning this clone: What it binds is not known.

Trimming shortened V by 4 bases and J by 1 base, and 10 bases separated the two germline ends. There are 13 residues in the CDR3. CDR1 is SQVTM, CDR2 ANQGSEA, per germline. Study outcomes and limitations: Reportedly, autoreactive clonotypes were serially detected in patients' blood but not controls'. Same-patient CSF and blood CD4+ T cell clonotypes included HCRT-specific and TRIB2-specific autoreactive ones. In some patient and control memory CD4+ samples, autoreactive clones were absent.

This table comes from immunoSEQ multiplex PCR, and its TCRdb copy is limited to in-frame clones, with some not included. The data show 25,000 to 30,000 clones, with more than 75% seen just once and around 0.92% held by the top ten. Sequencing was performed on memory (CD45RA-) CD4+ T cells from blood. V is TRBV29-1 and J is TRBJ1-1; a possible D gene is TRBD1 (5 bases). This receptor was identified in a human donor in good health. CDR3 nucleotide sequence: TGCAGCGTTGGGGACGGGTGGAACACTGAAGCTTTCTTT. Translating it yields CSVGDGWNTEAFF.